This is a list of T cell receptor beta chains from one sample in a study of blood T cell repertoires in COVID-19. TCRdb's table, derived via immunoSEQ multiplex PCR, lists solely in-frame clones and lacks some. Of approximately 160,000 clones in the sample, 80% to 90% were seen once. Sequenced material: peripheral blood. These receptors were taken from a woman older than 75 with acute or convalescent COVID-19. Each CDR3 is given with its conserved first and last residue. The D gene is left open where the match is weak. A clone size is listed for some rows: how often the clone was seen (once, few, many), or a class if it is expanded.

>TRBV4-2|NA|TRBJ1-1|NA
TGTGCCAGCAGCCAAGACGTAGGGGGAGCTTTCTTT
CASSQDVGGAFF
>TRBV6-1|NA|TRBJ1-5|NA
TGTGCCAGCAGTGAAAAAGTAAAGCGCTTGGGGCCCCAGCATTTT
CASSEKVKRLGPQHF
>TRBV2|few|TRBJ1-2|TRBD1
TGTGCCAGCAGTCTAGGGACAGGGGATGGCTACACCTTC
CASSLGTGDGYTF
>TRBV30|NA|TRBJ1-5|NA
TGTGCCTGGAGTGTAGGGGGGCCCCAGCATTTT
CAWSVGGPQHF
>TRBV9|NA|TRBJ2-7|TRBD2
TGTGCCAGCAGCGTAGCCCTAGCGGGGGGCATTTACGAGCAGTACTTC
CASSVALAGGIYEQYF
>TRBV29-1|NA|TRBJ1-2|NA
TGCAGCGTTGAAGAGCCCCCCCCAAAGTGGGGGCGAAGCTATGGCTACACCTTC
CSVEEPPPKWGRSYGYTF
>TRBV28|few|TRBJ1-1|TRBD1
TGTGCCAGCAGGCACACCCAGGGGGCGAGGACTGAAGCTTTCTTT
CASRHTQGARTEAFF
>TRBV10-3|NA|TRBJ1-2|TRBD1
TGTGCCATCAGTGAGTCCGCCGGACAGGGCGGCTATGGCTACACCTTC
CAISESAGQGGYGYTF
>TRBV5-6|few|TRBJ1-6|NA
TGTGCCACGGCCCCAGGGGTTAATTCACCCCTCCACTTT
CATAPGVNSPLHF
>TRBV5-6|NA|TRBJ1-2|NA
TGTGCCAGCAGCTTGCAGGGTGCGGGGTTTGGCTACACCTTC
CASSLQGAGFGYTF
>TRBV6-5|NA|TRBJ1-6|NA
TGTGCCAGCAGTTACTCTATTCAGGGTGGTAATTCACCCCTCCACTTT
CASSYSIQGGNSPLHF
>TRBV5-1|NA|TRBJ1-6|TRBD1
TGCGCCAGCAGCTTCGGACAGGGAATAGGTTCACCCCTCCACTTT
CASSFGQGIGSPLHF
>TRBV3-1/TRBV3-2|NA|TRBJ1-5|NA
TGTGCCAGCAGCCAAGTCCAACGGTCGACCCAGCATTTT
CASSQVQRSTQHF
>TRBV19|NA|TRBJ1-6|NA
TGTGCCAGTAGTATCCCAGGGATTAATTCACCCCTCCACTTT
CASSIPGINSPLHF
>TRBV5-1|NA|TRBJ2-7|TRBD1
TGCGCCAGCAGCTTTGGGACCGGACAGGGGGCAAGCTCCTACGAGCAGTACTTC
CASSFGTGQGASSYEQYF
>TRBV5-1|NA|TRBJ2-6|NA
TGCGCCAGCCAACAGCAATCTGGGGCCAACGTCCTGACTTTC
CASQQQSGANVLTF
>TRBV11-2|NA|TRBJ1-2|TRBD1
TGTGCCAGCAGCTCCAGATATAGACAGGGGCCCGCGGGCTACACCTTC
CASSSRYRQGPAGYTF
>TRBV5-1|NA|TRBJ2-1|TRBD2
TGCGCCAGCAGCTTTTCGCTAGCGGGGTCCTACAATGAGCAGTTCTTC
CASSFSLAGSYNEQFF
>TRBV18|NA|TRBJ2-6|TRBD2
TGTGCCAGCTCACCCGGACTAGCGGGAATACCTGGGGCCAACGTCCTGACTTTC
CASSPGLAGIPGANVLTF
>TRBV9|NA|TRBJ2-3|TRBD2
TGTGCCAGCAGCTCAGGGGGTAGCGGGAGTTTAGATACGCAGTATTTT
CASSSGGSGSLDTQYF
>TRBV10-3|NA|TRBJ1-2|NA
TGTGCCATCAGTGAAAGGGGTATCTATGGCTACACCTTC
CAISERGIYGYTF
>TRBV23-1|once|TRBJ2-4|TRBD1
TGCGCCAGCAGTCAAATAAAGGGACAGGGTGTAGCGGGCTCCAAAAACATTCAGTACTTC
CASSQIKGQGVAGSKNIQYF
>TRBV24-1|NA|TRBJ2-3|TRBD1
TGTGCCACCAGCACAGACAGGGGGCTACGGGATACGCAGTATTTT
CATSTDRGLRDTQYF
>TRBV7-8|few|TRBJ1-2|TRBD1
TGTGCCAGCAGCTCGGACAGGGCTGGCTACACCTTC
CASSSDRAGYTF
>TRBV5-6|NA|TRBJ1-2|NA
TGTGCCAGCAGCTTGGGGAGCGGGGGGCCCTATGGCTACACCTTC
CASSLGSGGPYGYTF
>TRBV6-5|NA|TRBJ2-5|NA
TGTGCCACCTCGCCCGGTGACAGGAAAGAGACCCAGTACTTC
CATSPGDRKETQYF
>TRBV19|once|TRBJ2-3|NA
TGTGCCAGTAGTAGCTACAGGGCAGATACGCAGTATTTT
CASSSYRADTQYF
>TRBV7-9|NA|TRBJ2-3|NA
TGTGCCAGCAGCTTTCTCCGGGACTTCACAGATACGCAGTATTTT
CASSFLRDFTDTQYF
>TRBV29-1|NA|TRBJ1-1|NA
TGCAGCTTCAGGGGTCTCGGGAACACTGAAGCTTTCTTT
CSFRGLGNTEAFF
>TRBV9|NA|TRBJ1-2|TRBD1
TGTGCCAGCAGCGTTGGGGACAGCCAATCCTATGGCTACACCTTC
CASSVGDSQSYGYTF
>TRBV10-3|NA|TRBJ1-2|NA
TGTGCCATCAGTGAGTCGTATCAAGCCCAGCGCGGCTACACCTTC
CAISESYQAQRGYTF
>TRBV5-1|NA|TRBJ2-3|NA
TGCGCCAGCAGCTTGGGGGCAGGGCGGGATACGCAGTATTTT
CASSLGAGRDTQYF
>TRBV16|NA|TRBJ2-7|NA
TGTGCCAGCAGCCCCTGGAGGGACGAGCAGTACTTC
CASSPWRDEQYF
>TRBV5-1|once|TRBJ2-7|TRBD2
TGCGCCAGCAGCTTGGGCCAGGCGGGAGGGCCCCACGAGCAGTACTTC
CASSLGQAGGPHEQYF
>TRBV28|NA|TRBJ2-3|TRBD2
TGTGCCAGCAGTCCACCGGGACTAGCGCTCAGCACAGATACGCAGTATTTT
CASSPPGLALSTDTQYF
>TRBV11-2|NA|TRBJ2-7|TRBD1
TGTGCCAGCAGCTTGGGGACCCCGACAGGGGGCTTCGCGTACGAGCAGTACTTC
CASSLGTPTGGFAYEQYF
>TRBV27|NA|TRBJ1-5|NA
TGTGCCAGCAGGTGGACAGTAGATCAGCCCCAGCATTTT
CASRWTVDQPQHF
>TRBV6-2/TRBV6-3|NA|TRBJ1-3|TRBD1
TGTGCCAGCAGTTGGGAATCGGGACAGGCCATCTCTGGAAACACCATATATTTT
CASSWESGQAISGNTIYF
>TRBV6-2/TRBV6-3|NA|TRBJ2-1|TRBD2
TGTGCCAGCAGCAAGCTAGCGGGGGGCTACAATGAGCAGTTCTTC
CASSKLAGGYNEQFF
>TRBV25-1|NA|TRBJ2-3|NA
TGTGCCAGCAGTCAGGACATAGGATTCACAGATACGCAGTATTTT
CASSQDIGFTDTQYF
>TRBV6-5|NA|TRBJ2-1|NA
TGTGCCAGCGTCCCGGACTACGCGAGATCCAATGAGCAGTTCTTC
CASVPDYARSNEQFF
>TRBV6-5|NA|TRBJ1-1|NA
TGTGCCAGCAGTTACTCGAACAGGGCCAACACTGAAGCTTTCTTT
CASSYSNRANTEAFF
>TRBV7-2|NA|TRBJ2-5|NA
TGTGCCAGCAGCTCCCAAGGGGTTGAGACCCAGTACTTC
CASSSQGVETQYF
>TRBV6-5|NA|TRBJ1-5|NA
TGTGCCAGCAGACCAACAGGGAGCAATCAGCCCCAGCATTTT
CASRPTGSNQPQHF
>TRBV5-1|few|TRBJ1-5|NA
TGCGCCAGCAGCTTGGACGGGACACTTGTAGGCAATCAGCCCCAGCATTTT
CASSLDGTLVGNQPQHF
>TRBV18|NA|TRBJ1-2|NA
TGTGCCAGCTCACCACCGAACAGGGTTGTTAACTATGGCTACACCTTC
CASSPPNRVVNYGYTF
>TRBV19|NA|TRBJ2-1|NA
TGTGCCAGTAGGGAGGGAGTCGGGTATAGGGCTAAGCAGTTCTTC
CASREGVGYRAKQFF